This T cell receptor beta chain was found in a study of cytomegalovirus exposure and HLA in healthy donors. Study observations and caveats: Reported performance of the classifier showed diagnosis of cytomegalovirus status with high specificity and sensitivity. A subsequent analysis found that TCR clusters from the first cohort also tended to co-occur in the 120 or so validation repertoires, with less than 95% of cluster scores above 0.

In this sample, this clone turned up a few times. The antigen remains undetermined. Only in-frame clones appear in the TCRdb table, and some are missing; sequencing was by immunoSEQ multiplex PCR. The sample includes 90,000 to 130,000 clones, roughly 84% of them seen just once. The origin of this receptor is a woman younger than 30 in good health and CMV-seronegative. Sequencing was performed on PBMCs.

As DNA, the CDR3 is TGTGCCAGCAGTTCCTCGGGGCCCCAGCATTTT. Its protein product is CASSSSGPQHF. This chain links TRBV28 with TRBJ1-5; D call uncertain. Germline CDR1 MDHEN, CDR2 SYDVKM. CDR3 length equals 11 residues. V gave up 4 bases and J gave up 9 bases, with 7 bases separating them.